This is a list of T cell receptor beta chains from one sample in a study of blood T cell repertoires in COVID-19. The repertoire was sequenced with immunoSEQ multiplex PCR; TCRdb's copy has only in-frame clones and lacks some. Of 200,000 or so clones listed, 70% to 85% are singletons. Material: PBMCs or T cells enriched from blood (not recorded which). These receptors came from a woman aged 40 to 50 with acute COVID-19. Each CDR3 is given with its conserved first and last residue. The D gene is left open where the match is weak. Not every row has a clone size; where given, it reads once, few, many or a size class.

j_gene	v_gene	abundance	d_gene	CDR3aa	CDR3nt
TRBJ2-5	TRBV6-2/TRBV6-3	-	TRBD1	CASSPMGAGTGGRYQETQYF	TGTGCCAGCAGCCCCATGGGGGCAGGGACAGGGGGCAGGTACCAAGAGACCCAGTACTTC
TRBJ2-5	TRBV9	once	TRBD2	CASSVTGGAETQYF	TGTGCCAGCAGCGTCACGGGGGGGGCAGAGACCCAGTACTTC
TRBJ2-7	TRBV19	once	TRBD2	CASSSTSGPSYEQYF	TGTGCCAGTAGTAGTACTAGCGGACCCTCCTACGAGCAGTACTTC
TRBJ2-2	TRBV6-6	-	TRBD2	CASSPKLTSGRDTGELFF	TGTGCCAGCAGTCCCAAATTGACTAGCGGGAGGGACACCGGGGAGCTGTTTTTT
TRBJ1-1	TRBV7-9	-	-	CASSLDRAKAFF	TGTGCCAGCAGCTTAGACAGAGCCAAAGCTTTCTTT
TRBJ1-2	TRBV9	-	-	CASSVQGWGYTF	TGTGCCAGCAGCGTACAGGGGTGGGGCTACACCTTC
TRBJ1-2	TRBV12-3/TRBV12-4	-	TRBD1	CASSPRQGGGYTF	TGTGCCAGCAGCCCCAGACAGGGTGGTGGCTACACCTTC
TRBJ1-4	TRBV3-1/TRBV3-2	-	TRBD1	CASSLRGTNEKLFF	TGTGCCAGCAGCCTCAGGGGGACGAATGAAAAACTGTTTTTT
TRBJ1-4	TRBV30	once	TRBD1	CAWSVNRGRFATNEKLFF	TGTGCCTGGAGTGTAAACAGGGGGCGATTTGCAACTAATGAAAAACTGTTTTTT
TRBJ1-1	TRBV5-4	-	TRBD1	CASSLLEHGTGKPFF	TGTGCCAGCAGCTTATTGGAACACGGGACAGGGAAGCCTTTCTTT
TRBJ2-6	TRBV7-2	-	-	CASSLQYSGANVLTF	TGTGCCAGCAGCCTCCAGTATTCTGGGGCCAACGTCCTGACTTTC
TRBJ1-1	TRBV28	once	TRBD1	CASGGTGPMADTEAFF	TGTGCCAGTGGGGGGACAGGGCCGATGGCGGACACTGAAGCTTTCTTT
TRBJ2-1	TRBV19	-	TRBD2	CASSISERGVPNEQFF	TGTGCCAGTAGTATATCGGAGCGGGGGGTCCCCAATGAGCAGTTCTTC
TRBJ2-5	TRBV6-2/TRBV6-3	-	-	CASSRGTQETQYF	TGTGCCAGCAGCCGAGGGACACAAGAGACCCAGTACTTC
TRBJ1-4	TRBV2	few	-	CASSGFGGTNEKLFF	TGTGCCAGCAGTGGATTCGGGGGAACTAATGAAAAACTGTTTTTT
TRBJ1-5	TRBV4-3	-	TRBD1	CASSLDRGNQPQHF	TGCGCCAGCAGCCTCGACAGGGGGAATCAGCCCCAGCATTTT
TRBJ2-2	TRBV2	-	-	CASSSLLRGELFF	TGTGCCAGCAGTAGCCTTCTCCGCGGGGAGCTGTTTTTT
TRBJ1-1	TRBV7-3	-	TRBD1	CASSSLQGGEAFF	TGTGCCAGCAGCTCTCTCCAGGGGGGTGAAGCTTTCTTT
TRBJ1-1	TRBV6-5	-	-	CASSPGHLNTEAFF	TGTGCCAGCAGTCCAGGGCACCTGAACACTGAAGCTTTCTTT
TRBJ1-4	TRBV7-9	-	TRBD1	CASSLARGQFGEKLFF	TGTGCCAGCAGCTTAGCGCGGGGACAGTTTGGCGAAAAACTGTTTTTT
TRBJ1-2	TRBV11-2	-	TRBD1	CASSAGTVNGYTF	TGTGCCAGCAGCGCCGGGACAGTTAACGGCTACACCTTC
TRBJ2-5	TRBV9	-	TRBD1	CASSSSGTGRETQYF	TGTGCCAGCAGCTCCTCCGGGACAGGGAGGGAGACCCAGTACTTC
TRBJ2-5	TRBV11-3	-	TRBD1	CASSSGTGKETQYF	TGTGCCAGCAGCTCCGGGACAGGGAAAGAGACCCAGTACTTC
TRBJ2-5	TRBV11-2	-	-	CASRAGETQYF	TGTGCCAGCAGGGCCGGGGAGACCCAGTACTTC
TRBJ1-2	TRBV7-9	few	-	CASSTSDLGANGYTF	TGTGCCAGCAGCACCTCTGATTTGGGGGCGAATGGCTACACCTTC
TRBJ2-5	TRBV5-4	-	TRBD2	CASSLERGGETQYF	TGTGCCAGCAGCTTGGAGCGGGGCGGAGAGACCCAGTACTTC
TRBJ1-6	TRBV4-1	-	TRBD1	CASRATGAGNSPLHF	TGCGCCAGCAGGGCGACAGGGGCCGGTAATTCACCCCTCCACTTT
TRBJ2-1	TRBV14	-	TRBD2	CASSQHPGLAGGPSYNEQFF	TGTGCCAGCAGCCAACATCCGGGACTAGCGGGGGGGCCGTCCTACAATGAGCAGTTCTTC
TRBJ1-2	TRBV5-5	few	-	CASSFPGGGYGYTF	TGTGCCAGCAGCTTCCCGGGGGGCGGCTATGGCTACACCTTC
TRBJ1-2	TRBV14	-	-	CASSRGAAPTYGYTF	TGTGCCAGCAGCCGGGGCGCAGCCCCCACCTATGGCTACACCTTC
TRBJ2-5	TRBV2	-	TRBD1	CASIIQGAGETQYF	TGTGCCAGCATCATACAGGGGGCGGGGGAGACCCAGTACTTC
TRBJ1-1	TRBV4-2	-	-	CASSSGLRNTEAFF	TGTGCCAGCAGCTCGGGACTCCGGAACACTGAAGCTTTCTTT
TRBJ1-2	TRBV6-6	-	TRBD1	CASSSQGAGYGYTF	TGTGCCAGCAGTTCCCAGGGGGCTGGCTATGGCTACACCTTC
TRBJ2-2	TRBV7-9	few	TRBD1	CASSHWDRGELFF	TGTGCCAGCAGTCATTGGGACAGGGGGGAGCTGTTTTTT
TRBJ2-7	TRBV2	-	TRBD1	CASSEALGTGFHEQYF	TGTGCCAGCAGTGAAGCCCTCGGGACAGGGTTCCACGAGCAGTACTTC
TRBJ2-1	TRBV7-9	-	-	CASSLRGPNDEQFF	TGTGCCAGCAGCTTGCGGGGACCGAACGATGAGCAGTTCTTC
TRBJ2-1	TRBV24-1	-	TRBD1	CATSDRGTGVYNEQFF	TGTGCCACCAGTGATCGCGGGACAGGCGTCTACAATGAGCAGTTCTTC